The 22 T cell receptor beta chains below were found in one sample sequenced in a study of T cell repertoires and HLA-DP antigens. Their antigen targets remain unknown. The protocol was immunoSEQ multiplex PCR, while the TCRdb copy is restricted to in-frame clones and leaves out a portion. The sample holds around 90,000 clones, around nine tenths seen once. The sequencing sample was made of CD4+ T cells from PBMCs. The receptors come from a middle-aged man in good health and CMV-seronegative.

The rearrangement links TRBV5-1 to TRBJ1-3; D perhaps matches TRBD1 (6 bases). This CDR3 region has 16 residues. Trimming left V 4 bases short and J 2 bases short, with 16 bases between. Germline loops: CDR1 SGHRS, CDR2 YFSETQ. The CDR3 is CASSPGAFGTGNTIYF. In nucleotides, the CDR3 is TGCGCCAGCAGCCCGGGGGCGTTCGGTACTGGAAACACCATATATTTT.

The chain couples TRBV7-2 to TRBJ2-2; 7 positions match TRBD2. From germline, CDR1 is SGHTA and CDR2 FQGNSA. V shed 5 bases, J shed 13 bases, and the junction held 16 bases outside the gene matches. CDR3 length: 15 residues. CDR3 sequence reads: CASSENLPSGATLFF. CDR3 nucleotide sequence: TGTGCCAGCAGCGAAAACCTTCCCAGCGGGGCTACGCTGTTTTTT. Looking up the rest from reference TRBV7-2 and TRBJ2-2 gives the full variable domain: GAGVSQSPSNKVTEKGKDVELRCDPISGHTALYWYRQSLGQGLEFLIYFQGNSAPDKSGLPSDRFSAERTGGSVSTLTIQRTQQEDSAVYLCASSENLPSGATLFFGEGSRLTVL.

The rearrangement uses TRBV28 and TRBJ2-2; D is possibly TRBD1 (6 bases). Trimming took 5 bases from V and 5 from J, leaving 12 bases between them. Germline V gene data show CDR1 as MDHEN and CDR2 as SYDVKM. The CDR3 length is 14 residues. The CDR3 coding sequence is TGTGCCAGCAGTACATTCAGGGGAACCGGGGAGCTGTTTTTT. This codes for CASSTFRGTGELFF.

V gene TRBV5-1 combines with J gene TRBJ2-2, with D tentatively TRBD1 (5 bases). Looked up from germline, CDR1 is SGHRS and CDR2 is YFSETQ. V was cut by 0 bases and J by 1 base, with 7 bases left in between. This CDR3 comprises 15 residues. The CDR3 is CASSLEGQNTGELFF. CDR3 in DNA: TGCGCCAGCAGCTTGGAAGGACAGAACACCGGGGAGCTGTTTTTT.

This chain uses TRBV5-8 with TRBJ1-5; a weak D match, TRBD1 (5 bases). V lost 3 bases and J 4 bases, leaving 17 bases between the germline ends. The CDR3 sequence is 16 residues long. The germline CDR1 and CDR2 sequences are SGHTS and YDEGEE. The CDR3 reads CASSSAGFSGNQPQHF. CDR3 sequence (DNA): TGTGCCAGCAGCTCTGCAGGGTTTTCGGGGAATCAGCCCCAGCATTTT. Complete variable domain (other parts from reference TRBV5-8 and TRBJ1-5): EAGVTQSPTHLIKTRGQQATLRCSPISGHTSVYWYQQALGLGLQFLLWYDEGEERNRGNFPPRFSGRQFPNYSSELNVNALELEDSALYLCASSSAGFSGNQPQHFGDGTRLSIL.

The V and J genes are TRBV29-1 and TRBJ1-1; D unresolved. The CDR3 is 10 amino acids. Per germline, CDR1 SQVTM and CDR2 ANQGSEA. V was shortened by 4 bases and J by 1 base, with 1 base between the two germline ends. CDR3 DNA: TGCAGCGTTGCGAACACTGAAGCTTTCTTT. This encodes CSVANTEAFF.

J is TRBJ1-5 and V is TRBV7-8; D gene ambiguous. The germline V and J ends were trimmed by 5 bases and 4 bases, with 18 bases remaining between them. The CDR3 loop spans 16 amino acids. Germline V CDR1 and CDR2: SGHVS, FQNEAQ. This chain's CDR3 is CASSTITKATNQPQHF. The CDR3 bases are TGTGCCAGCAGCACGATTACTAAAGCTACGAATCAGCCCCAGCATTTT.

This sequence joins TRBV5-4 and TRBJ2-2, with no clear D. This CDR3 has 14 amino acids. V was shortened by 4 bases and J by 5 bases, with 12 bases between the two germline ends. The germline gives CDR1 SGHNT, CDR2 YYREEE (reference sequence). DNA for the CDR3: TGTGCCAGCAGCCAGGAGTTACAGACCGGGGAGCTGTTTTTT. It yields the protein CASSQELQTGELFF.

Worth noting for this clone: At one end, the junction sequence differs from germline, possibly due to a read error. The chain links TRBV5-1 to TRBJ2-3; no clear D. Germline V lookup: CDR1 SGHRS, CDR2 YFSETQ. The length of the CDR3 is 11 residues. The CDR3 bases are TGCGCCAGCAGCTTGTTCAGTAGCACGCATTTT. Translation: CASSLFSSTHF.

Only one count was recorded for this clone. The V call is TRBV14, the J call TRBJ2-3, with D uncertain. The ends were cut back, 5 bases at V and 2 bases at J, with 5 bases in the middle. CDR1 SGHDN and CDR2 FVKESK come from the germline V gene. This CDR3 is built from 12 residues. CDR3 in DNA: TGTGCCAGCAGCAAAATCACAGATACGCAGTATTTT. It specifies CASSKITDTQYF.

This clone was seen a handful of times. The chain has TRBV18 and TRBJ2-3; TRBD2 matches 9 bases. The CDR3 consists of 17 residues. V trimming: 5 bases; J trimming: 6 bases; junction bases outside the gene matches: 15. In germline, CDR1 is KGHSH, CDR2 LQKENI. The CDR3 nucleotides read TGTGCCAGCTCAAGGACGGGACTAGCAGGGGGGTCGGATACGCAGTATTTT. It yields the protein CASSRTGLAGGSDTQYF.

The rearrangement joins TRBV7-2 to TRBJ2-3, with TRBD2 matching 12 bases. The CDR3 covers 16 residues. Germline lookup yields CDR1 SGHTA and CDR2 FQGNSA. Trimming took 3 bases from V and 3 from J; bases not matched to a gene: 4. CDR3: CASSFTSGRQTDTQYF. The CDR3, as DNA: TGTGCCAGCAGCTTCACTAGCGGGAGGCAGACAGATACGCAGTATTTT.

The chain has TRBV9 and TRBJ2-5, with 9 bases that match TRBD1. Trimming at V came to 3 bases and at J to 4 bases, leaving 4 bases not matched to a gene. This CDR3 is built from 14 residues. Per the germline V gene, CDR1 is SGDLS and CDR2 is YYNGEE. As DNA, the CDR3 is TGTGCCAGCAGCGCCGGACAGGGGTTAGAGACCCAGTACTTC. Its translation: CASSAGQGLETQYF.

This clone has only one observation. The chain carries TRBV28 and TRBJ1-1; D is uncertain. The CDR3 covers 10 residues. CDR1 is MDHEN and CDR2 is SYDVKM in the germline V gene. With 7 bases removed from V and 8 bases from J, the gap between germline ends came to 8 bases. The CDR3 DNA reads TGTGCCAGCAACGGGGTAGAAGCTTTCTTT. Its protein is CASNGVEAFF.

The rearrangement uses TRBV18 and TRBJ2-7, with TRBD2 matching over 12 bases. V shed 3 bases and J 4 bases; nucleotides not matched to a gene: 16. The CDR3 totals 19 residues. In germline, CDR1 is KGHSH, CDR2 LQKENI. The DNA for the CDR3 is TGTGCCAGCTCACCCCAGGGACAGGCTGGGCTAGCGGGAGGGTACGAGCAGTACTTC. Protein product: CASSPQGQAGLAGGYEQYF.

The chain combines TRBV7-2 with TRBJ2-3; 11 bases agree with TRBD1. Germline lookup yields CDR1 SGHTA and CDR2 FQGNSA. The V segment lost 5 bases and the J segment 4 bases; nucleotides outside the gene matches: 8. The CDR3 runs to 16 residues. The CDR3 region is CASSLVWDRGSDTQYF. Written as DNA, the CDR3 is TGTGCCAGCAGCCTGGTTTGGGACAGGGGGTCAGATACGCAGTATTTT.

J is TRBJ2-1 and V is TRBV30, with D perhaps matching TRBD2 (6 bases). The V and J ends lost 0 bases and 0 bases respectively, with 12 bases between them. Looked up from germline, CDR1 is GTSNPN and CDR2 is SVGIG (reference sequence). The CDR3 covers 16 residues. CDR3 DNA sequence: TGTGCCTGGAGTGTACGCGGGGCCCACTCCTACAATGAGCAGTTCTTC. The encoded protein is CAWSVRGAHSYNEQFF.

The chain employs TRBV7-9 and TRBJ2-7; TRBD2 is a possible D gene (6 bases). The CDR3 has 15 amino acids. Trimming shortened V by 6 bases and J by 9 bases, and 24 bases separated the two germline ends. Germline CDR1 reads SEHNR; CDR2 reads FQNEAQ (reference sequence). The CDR3: CASRSGSSSRTTQYF. CDR3 DNA: TGTGCCAGCAGGTCCGGGAGCTCATCCCGCACGACGCAGTACTTC.

The CDR3 DNA sequence: TGTGCCAGCAGTTACGGAGGGGGGAGGCAGCCCCAGCATTTT. This sequence encodes CASSYGGGRQPQHF. This chain joins TRBV27 and TRBJ1-5; a possible D gene is TRBD1 (6 bases). Germline values: CDR1 MNHEY, CDR2 SMNVEV (reference sequence). There are 14 residues in the CDR3. V dropped 4 bases and J dropped 7 bases, with 14 bases sitting between them.

The genes are TRBV5-1 and TRBJ2-3; D might be TRBD2 (5 bases). This CDR3 has 15 residues. The V gene's germline CDR1 is SGHRS and CDR2 YFSETQ. Trimming stripped 0 bases from V and 4 bases from J, with 12 bases between. DNA of the CDR3: TGCGCCAGCAGCTTGGACGGGGTAGCCGCAGATACGCAGTATTTT. It translates to CASSLDGVAADTQYF.

The chain has TRBV7-9 and TRBJ2-2, with D tentatively TRBD1 or TRBD2 (5 bases each). The CDR3 runs 17 residues. V lost 5 bases and J lost 3, with 19 bases in between. CDR1 is SEHNR and CDR2 is FQNEAQ in the germline V gene (reference sequence). In DNA form, the CDR3 reads TGTGCCAGCAGCCCCGAGGGGCGAGCCAAGGACACCGGGGAGCTGTTTTTT. Translating it yields CASSPEGRAKDTGELFF.

As to this clone: An end of the junction does not agree with germline; a read error may underlie this. The gene calls are TRBV7-7 and TRBJ2-5, with 10 nucleotides matching TRBD2. Germline V lookup: CDR1 SSHAT, CDR2 FNYEAQ (reference sequence). This CDR3 contains 16 residues. This CDR3 is CASSPSSGGLQETQYF. The CDR3 DNA reads TGTGCTAGCAGCCCGTCTAGCGGGGGTCTACAAGAGACCCAGTACTTC.